These T cell receptor beta chains were read from a single sample in a study of tumor-infiltrating lymphocytes in primary liver carcinoma. TCRdb fed the multiplex PCR reads into MiXCR, producing one record per CDR3 protein. The table shows 300,000 to 400,000 distinct CDR3 sequences, with almost 65% occurring only once. Sequencing input: peripheral blood. These receptor sequences come from a man aged 35-49 years with primary liver carcinoma and hepatitis B virus infection. Each CDR3 is given with its conserved first and last residue. The D gene is left open where the match is weak. Where a row states a size, it is once, few, many or the class of an expanded clone; other rows omit it.

>NA|TRBJ2-7|TRBV6-6|NA
CASSSPAADYEQYF
TGTGCCAGCAGTTCCCCCGCCGCCGACTACGAGCAGTACTTC
>NA|TRBJ2-7|TRBV6-6|NA
CASSYHRDVYEQYF
TGTGCCAGCAGTTACCACAGGGATGTGTACGAGCAGTACTTC
>NA|TRBJ2-1|TRBV4-1|once
CASSQGRLRMCNEQFF
TGCGCCAGCAGCCAAGGCAGACTCCGCATGTGCAATGAGCAGTTCTTC
>NA|TRBJ1-5|TRBV13|NA
CASTLSPQGNQPQHF
TGTGCCAGCACCTTAAGTCCTCAGGGCAATCAGCCCCAGCATTTT
>NA|TRBJ1-1|TRBV11-2|NA
CPSSLRGQNTEASF
TGTCCCAGCAGCTTACGGGGCCAGAACACTGAAGCTTCCTTT
>NA|TRBJ2-5|TRBV11-2|NA
CASNLDGGWETQYF
TGTGCCAGCAACTTAGATGGAGGCTGGGAGACCCAGTACTTC
>NA|TRBJ2-6|TRBV6-1|NA
CASSDRGVWANVLTF
TGTGCCAGCAGTGATAGGGGTGTTTGGGCCAACGTCCTGACTTTC
>NA|TRBJ2-3|TRBV6-1|many
CASRDRSNTDTQYF
TGTGCCAGCAGGGACAGATCCAACACAGATACGCAGTATTTT
>TRBD1|TRBJ1-1|TRBV19|NA
CASSTLGTGLTEAFF
TGTGCCAGTAGCACGCTAGGGACAGGGCTTACTGAAGCTTTCTTT
>TRBD1|TRBJ1-5|TRBV6-2/TRBV6-3|many
CASSYGMRQGLINQPQHF
TGTGCCAGCAGTTACGGGATGCGACAGGGGTTAATCAATCAGCCCCAGCATTTT
>TRBD1|TRBJ2-7|TRBV5-1|NA
CASANVGQGTYEQYF
TGCGCCAGCGCCAATGTCGGACAGGGTACCTACGAGCAGTACTTC
>NA|TRBJ1-6|TRBV4-3|NA
CASSQGAGYNSPLHF
TGCGCCAGCAGCCAAGGGGCAGGGTACAATTCACCCCTCCACTTT
>TRBD2|TRBJ2-6|TRBV6-5|NA
CASSIRAGGIQSGANVLTF
TGTGCCAGCAGCATCCGAGCGGGGGGTATACAGTCTGGGGCCAACGTCCTGACCTTC
>NA|TRBJ2-2|TRBV6-5|NA
CASSRDWGTPGELSF
TGTGCCAGCAGTCGGGACTGGGGTACCCCCGGGGAGCTGTCTTTT
>TRBD1|TRBJ1-6|TRBV10-2|few
CASSDLGQGGNSPLHF
TGCGCCAGCAGTGACCTGGGACAGGGGGGGAATTCACCCCTCCACTTT
>NA|TRBJ2-3|TRBV6-2/TRBV6-3|NA
CASSFDLGLSSADTQYF
TGTGCCAGCAGTTTTGATTTAGGACTATCGTCCGCAGATACGCAGTATTTT
>TRBD2|TRBJ2-1|TRBV10-3|many
CAISEPGLAGGGNEQFF
TGTGCCATCAGTGAACCGGGACTAGCGGGAGGAGGGAATGAGCAGTTCTTC
>NA|TRBJ2-6|TRBV6-6|few
CASSPRVPGANVLTF
TGTGCTAGCAGCCCCAGGGTGCCTGGGGCCAACGTCCTGACTTTC
>TRBD1|TRBJ1-2|TRBV6-6|NA
CASSYIPTGRDYGHTF
TGTGCCAGCAGTTACATCCCGACAGGGAGGGACTATGGCCACACCTTC
>NA|TRBJ2-2|TRBV6-6|NA
CASRRDTGELFF
TGTGCCAGCAGACGCGACACCGGGGAGCTGTTTTTT
>NA|TRBJ2-7|TRBV11-2|NA
CASSTTHSYEQYF
TGTGCCAGTAGCACAACACACTCCTACGAGCAGTACTTC
>TRBD2|TRBJ2-1|TRBV14|few
CASSQVAGVGNEQFF
TGTGCCAGCAGCCAAGTGGCGGGAGTTGGTAATGAGCAGTTCTTC
>NA|TRBJ1-1|TRBV6-6|NA
CANRRGPSEAFF
TGTGCCAACAGGAGGGGACCGTCGGAAGCTTTCTTT
>NA|TRBJ1-5|TRBV28|NA
CATRGGATGQPQHF
TGTGCCACCAGGGGCGGGGCGACGGGTCAGCCCCAGCATTTC